The 15 T cell receptor beta chains listed next were all sequenced from one sample in a study of Graves' ophthalmopathy and Graves' hyperthyroidism (dated by TCRdb to between 2018 and 2020). The data were produced on an Illumina HiSeq 2000. TCR beta CDR3 regions were amplified from RNA transcripts for repertoire sequencing. The first round was an RT-PCR using HTBI primers with the Qiagen OneStep RT-PCR kit, and this first round was followed by a second-round multiplex PCR, then size selection and purification. In-frame beta chains were kept once TCRdb had trimmed the public reads at Q25 with fastp and called clones with MiXCR. Duplicate CDR3 protein sequences are folded into a single record with the most common DNA and genes. This sample has some 350,000 distinct CDR3 sequences in its table, and approximately 17% of those were observed once. The top ten clonotypes cover about 2.4% of the sample. The sample was peripheral blood. Receptors were obtained from an adult woman with stable Graves' hyperthyroidism.

This clonotype was observed a few times. A much larger clone sits a single nucleotide away, making a read error possible. The rearrangement links TRBV6-5 to TRBJ2-7; D is unresolved. The CDR3 runs 11 residues. Germline CDR1 and CDR2: MNHEY and SVGAGI. The CDR3 DNA follows: TGTGCCAGCAGTTACGAATACGAGCAGTGCTTC. This gives the protein CASSYEYEQCF.

At least ten counts were recorded for this clonotype. The V and J genes are TRBV28 and TRBJ1-5; D is ambiguous. This CDR3 region has 11 residues. CDR1 is MDHEN and CDR2 is SYDVKM in the germline V gene. With 1 base removed from V and 7 bases from J, the gap between germline ends came to 2 bases. CDR3 region: CASSLSQPQHF. DNA for the CDR3: TGTGCCAGCAGTTTATCCCAGCCCCAGCATTTT.

Ten or more counts support this clonotype. This sequence joins TRBV7-2 and TRBJ1-6, with 7 bases identical to TRBD1. CDR3 length: 14 residues. The junction had 13 bases not matched to a gene; V was cut back by 5 bases and J by 15 bases. The V gene's germline CDR1 is SGHTA and CDR2 FQGNSA. The CDR3 DNA sequence: TGTGCCAGCAGCAAACAACAGGGGCTACGAGACCTCCACTTT. It yields the protein CASSKQQGLRDLHF.

Many counts were recorded for this clonotype. This rearrangement joins TRBV12-3 or TRBV12-4 to TRBJ2-7; D not certain. CDR3 length: 12 amino acids. V was pared by 4 bases and J by 8 bases, with 12 bases between. Written as DNA, the CDR3 is TGTGCCAGCAGTTCGACAAAGGAGAAGCAGTACTTC. Amino acids: CASSSTKEKQYF.

Regarding this clonotype: The CDR3 does not end in the conserved phenylalanine or tryptophan, so this is likely a read error. The gene calls are TRBV6-4 and TRBJ2-7; D remains ambiguous. V was cut by 0 bases and J by 0 bases, with 12 bases left in between. CDR3 length: 16 residues. Germline loops: CDR1 MRHNA, CDR2 SNTAGT. The DNA of the CDR3 is TGTGCCAGCAGTGACTCGAGGAGCGACGACTCCTACGAGCAGTACTAC. It translates to CASSDSRSDDSYEQYY.

This clonotype was found a few times. A clone one base away is much larger, so this may be a read error. The conserved phenylalanine or tryptophan is not found at the CDR3 terminus, so this likely reflects a read error. The genes are TRBV7-2 and TRBJ1-3; D gene ambiguous. Trimming took 1 base from V and 4 from J, leaving 5 bases between them. The CDR3 length is 13 residues. Per germline, CDR1 SGHTA and CDR2 FQGNSA. CDR3 loop: CASSLGRGNTIYV. CDR3 in DNA: TGTGCCAGCAGCTTAGGGAGGGGAAACACCATATATGTT.

This clonotype was counted between two and nine times. The chain employs TRBV2 and TRBJ1-1; 9 bases align to TRBD1. The CDR3 contains 13 residues. From germline, CDR1 is SNHLY and CDR2 FYNNEI. V was pared by 11 bases and J by 5 bases, with 9 bases of the junction left unmatched. The CDR3 loop reads CAGKQGAGTEAFF. The DNA for the CDR3 is TGTGCCGGAAAACAGGGGGCGGGTACTGAAGCTTTCTTT.

This clonotype was observed many times. This chain links TRBV27 with TRBJ1-1, with a possible D match to TRBD1 (5 bases). Trimming shortened V by 0 bases and J by 5 bases, and 13 bases separated the two germline ends. The CDR3 loop spans 15 amino acids. CDR1 and CDR2 (germline): MNHEY, SMNVEV (reference sequence). CDR3 residues: CASSLSAGRQTEAFF. CDR3 sequence (DNA): TGTGCCAGCAGTTTATCGGCAGGGCGGCAGACTGAAGCTTTCTTT.

This clonotype appeared many times. The chain carries TRBV2 and TRBJ1-3; the D gene is possibly TRBD1 (5 bases). Trimming removed 0 bases from V and 2 bases from J, with 8 bases in between. CDR3 length: 15 residues. Germline V gene lookup returns CDR1 SNHLY and CDR2 FYNNEI. The CDR3 DNA follows: TGTGCCAGCAGTGAAGCTTGGGGGACTGGAAACACCATATATTTT. It encodes CASSEAWGTGNTIYF.

This clonotype has ten or more counts. The J gene is TRBJ1-5, the V gene TRBV20-1, with 7 positions matching TRBD1. Germline trimming cut 6 bases from V and 3 bases from J; bases unmatched to any gene: 11. The germline CDR1 and CDR2 sequences are DFQATT and SNEGSKA (reference sequence). There are 15 residues in the CDR3. The CDR3: CSARNRGGDNQPQHF. The CDR3 coding sequence is TGCAGTGCGAGAAACAGGGGAGGTGACAATCAGCCCCAGCATTTT.

About this clonotype itself: Possible read error: a much larger clone is one base away. This sequence joins TRBV4-1 and TRBJ2-5; weak D call: TRBD2 (6 bases). This CDR3 has 15 amino acids. Per germline, CDR1 MGHRA and CDR2 YSYEKL. The CDR3 nucleotides are TGCGCCAGCAGCCAAAGCGCGGGGTTTGGAGAGACCAAGTACTTC. Translated: CASSQSAGFGETKYF.

This chain uses TRBV7-2 with TRBJ1-1; D gene ambiguous. The V end was cut by 3 bases, the J end by 4 bases, with 12 bases between. Germline lookup yields CDR1 SGHTA and CDR2 FQGNSA. The CDR3 sequence is 14 residues long. This CDR3 reads CASSLSFKVTEAFF. The CDR3 DNA sequence: TGTGCCAGCAGCTTGAGCTTTAAGGTCACTGAAGCTTTCTTT.

This clonotype was recorded at least ten times. The V gene is TRBV6-2 or TRBV6-3, the J gene TRBJ2-3; a weak D match, TRBD1 (5 bases). This CDR3 has 18 residues. Trimming removed 2 bases from V and 2 bases from J, with 20 bases in between. CDR1 MNHEY and CDR2 SVGEGT come from the germline V gene. Here the CDR3 DNA reads TGTGCCAGCAGTTACCCACCCGCCGGACACCACTTCACAGATACGCAGTATTTT. This translates into CASSYPPAGHHFTDTQYF.

This clonotype was recorded at least ten times. The rearrangement links TRBV12-3 or TRBV12-4 to TRBJ2-7, with 11 bases fitting TRBD2. The CDR3 loop spans 15 amino acids. The junction had 7 bases not matched to a gene; V was cut back by 3 bases and J by 6 bases. The CDR3 DNA sequence: TGTGCCAGCAGTTTCGATTCTAGCGGGAGGAGCGAGCAGTACTTC. Protein: CASSFDSSGRSEQYF.

This clonotype was counted at least ten times. The chain couples TRBV12-3 or TRBV12-4 to TRBJ2-5; D unclear. The CDR3 length is 14 residues. V lost 2 bases and J lost 5, with 12 bases in between. CDR3 sequence: CASSLNSGLETQYF. The CDR3 DNA reads as TGTGCCAGCAGTTTAAATTCTGGGTTGGAGACCCAGTACTTC.